This is a list of T cell receptor beta chains from one sample in a study of blood T cells in healthy people across ages. MiXCR, applied by TCRdb to the 5' RACE reads, yields one record per CDR3 protein. Of hundreds of thousands of distinct CDR3 sequences listed, about half are singletons. The sequenced material came from blood. The source is a man in his sixties in good health. Both conserved end residues are part of each CDR3. Clone size is not always given. Where it is, it says once, few, many or a class for expanded clones.

j_gene: TRBJ2-1
abundance: .
v_gene: TRBV5-6
len: 16
CDR3aa: CASSLAGTDSYNEQFF

j_gene: TRBJ2-5
abundance: .
v_gene: TRBV30
len: 14
CDR3aa: CAWSVRLNQETQYF

j_gene: TRBJ2-7
abundance: few
v_gene: TRBV5-1
len: 15
CDR3aa: CASSLAQSRVYEQYF

j_gene: TRBJ2-2
abundance: .
v_gene: TRBV5-1
len: 16
CDR3aa: CASSLARAGNTGELFF

j_gene: TRBJ1-4
abundance: few
v_gene: TRBV4-2
len: 18
CDR3aa: CASSLGQGGVGTNEKLFF

j_gene: TRBJ2-6
abundance: once
v_gene: TRBV27
len: 15
CDR3aa: CASRGWGSGANVLTF

j_gene: TRBJ2-7
abundance: few
v_gene: TRBV5-1
len: 16
CDR3aa: CASSFNIGVAQGEQYF

j_gene: TRBJ2-2
abundance: .
v_gene: TRBV20-1
len: 12
CDR3aa: CSASTNTGELFF

j_gene: TRBJ2-4
abundance: few
v_gene: TRBV7-9
len: 13
CDR3aa: CASSFGSKNIQYF

j_gene: TRBJ2-3
abundance: .
v_gene: TRBV2
len: 16
CDR3aa: CASRRSVGTLTDTQYF